The sequence of this T cell receptor beta chain was determined in a study of cytomegalovirus exposure and HLA in healthy donors. Those who donated were healthy bone marrow donors. Use of 60 Vbeta and 13 Jbeta primers characterized the PCR. Profiled with immunoSEQ multiplex PCR; TCRdb holds only in-frame clones, not every one. The top ten hold roughly 2.4% of the sample, which has roughly 80,000 clones, less than 85% seen once. The origin of this receptor is a woman aged 45-60 years in good health and CMV-seronegative. The sequenced sample consisted of PBMCs.

The DNA for the CDR3 is TGTGCCAGCAGTGAACAGGGCGGGAGAGGCTATGGCTACACCTTC. This codes for CASSEQGGRGYGYTF. The gene calls are TRBV6-1 and TRBJ1-2; possibly TRBD1 for D (5 bases). The CDR3 has 15 amino acids. Germline CDR1 MNHNS, CDR2 SASEGT. The V gene lost 2 bases and the J gene lost 4 bases, with 14 bases spanning the gap.